Listed below are T cell receptor beta chains from one sample, sequenced in a study of OX40 agonist ivuxolimab in advanced cancers. The assay was immunoSEQ multiplex PCR, and TCRdb's table has in-frame clones only and misses some. The sample carries 9,500 to 15,000 clones, approximately 83% recorded once. This specimen consisted of CD4+ or CD8+ T cells sorted from blood, obtained in a trial of the OX40 agonist ivuxolimab. These receptors were collected from an adult with an advanced solid tumor such as melanoma, head and neck, liver or kidney cancer. Both conserved end residues are part of each CDR3. The D gene is left open where the match is weak. The size of a clone is reported for some rows only, either as once, few or many, or as a class for expanded clones.

j_gene | abundance | len | d_gene | v_gene | CDR3aa | CDR3nt
TRBJ1-4 | medium-sized | 14 | . | TRBV10-1 | CASSEPGLDEKLFF | TGCGCCAGCAGTGAGCCCGGCCTCGATGAAAAACTGTTTTTT
TRBJ1-6 | few | 12 | . | TRBV5-4 | CASSWIGSPLHF | TGTGCCAGCAGCTGGATAGGATCACCCCTCCACTTT
TRBJ2-1 | . | 17 | . | TRBV5-4 | CASSLVLVKGGSNEQFF | TGTGCCAGCAGCTTGGTCCTAGTCAAAGGGGGATCCAATGAGCAGTTCTTC
TRBJ1-4 | . | 16 | . | TRBV9 | CASSVGRVTQLEKLFF | TGTGCCAGCAGCGTAGGGAGAGTGACACAACTTGAAAAACTGTTTTTT
TRBJ2-1 | . | 17 | TRBD2 | TRBV27 | CASSLLGLATAYNEQFF | TGTGCCAGCAGTTTACTCGGACTAGCGACCGCCTACAATGAGCAGTTCTTC
TRBJ1-2 | . | 14 | . | TRBV5-8 | CASSLVWGNGGYTF | TGTGCCAGCAGCTTGGTATGGGGGAATGGTGGCTACACCTTC
TRBJ2-1 | . | 14 | TRBD1 | TRBV27 | CASSLMGQWNEQFF | TGTGCCAGCAGTTTAATGGGACAGTGGAATGAGCAGTTCTTC
TRBJ2-7 | . | 18 | . | TRBV11-2 | CASSLDPTYRGGAYEQYF | TGTGCCAGCAGCTTGGACCCCACCTACCGCGGCGGAGCCTACGAGCAGTACTTC
TRBJ2-1 | . | 19 | . | TRBV9 | CASSSRGGKSGRRHNEQFF | TGTGCCAGCAGCTCAAGAGGGGGCAAGAGCGGGAGACGGCACAATGAGCAGTTCTTC
TRBJ2-1 | . | 14 | TRBD2 | TRBV9 | CASSGGAGLNEQFF | TGTGCCAGCAGCGGCGGAGCGGGGTTGAATGAGCAGTTCTTC
TRBJ2-7 | . | 11 | . | TRBV28 | CASSHSYEQYF | TGTGCCAGCAGTCACTCCTACGAGCAGTACTTC
TRBJ2-3 | . | 16 | . | TRBV4-1 | CASSQERLPLTDTQYF | TGCGCCAGCAGCCAAGAGAGGCTTCCACTCACAGATACGCAGTATTTT
TRBJ2-5 | . | 14 | TRBD2 | TRBV11-2 | CASSLLAGQETQYF | TGTGCCAGCAGCTTACTAGCGGGGCAAGAGACCCAGTACTTC
TRBJ2-1 | . | 15 | TRBD2 | TRBV2 | CASRARTSGRAEQFF | TGTGCCAGCAGGGCCCGGACTAGCGGGAGGGCTGAGCAGTTCTTC
TRBJ1-1 | . | 14 | TRBD1 | TRBV19 | CASSMGTGGAEAFF | TGTGCCAGTAGTATGGGGACAGGGGGAGCTGAAGCTTTCTTT
TRBJ1-5 | . | 12 | . | TRBV12-5 | CASAPSPQSKHF | TGTGCTAGTGCCCCCAGCCCGCAGAGTAAGCATTTT